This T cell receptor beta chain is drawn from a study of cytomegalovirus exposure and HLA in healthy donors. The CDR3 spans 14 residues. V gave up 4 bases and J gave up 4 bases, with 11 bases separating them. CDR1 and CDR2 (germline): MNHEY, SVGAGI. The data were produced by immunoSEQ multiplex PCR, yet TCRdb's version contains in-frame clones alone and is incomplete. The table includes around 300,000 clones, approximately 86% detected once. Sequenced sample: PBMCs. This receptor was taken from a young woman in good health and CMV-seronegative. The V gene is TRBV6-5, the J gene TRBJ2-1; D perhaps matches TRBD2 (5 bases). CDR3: CASSFGETYNEQFF. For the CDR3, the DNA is TGTGCCAGCAGTTTCGGGGAGACGTACAATGAGCAGTTCTTC.